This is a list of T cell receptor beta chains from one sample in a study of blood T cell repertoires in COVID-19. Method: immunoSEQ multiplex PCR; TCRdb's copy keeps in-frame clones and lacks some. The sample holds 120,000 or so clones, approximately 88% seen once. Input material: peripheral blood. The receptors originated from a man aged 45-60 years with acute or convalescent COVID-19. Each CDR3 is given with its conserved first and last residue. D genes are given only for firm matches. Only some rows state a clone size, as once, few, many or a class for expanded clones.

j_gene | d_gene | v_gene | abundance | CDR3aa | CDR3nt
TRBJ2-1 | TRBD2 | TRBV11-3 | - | CASSPGTSGGDEQFF | TGTGCCAGCAGCCCCGGGACTAGCGGTGGCGATGAGCAGTTCTTC
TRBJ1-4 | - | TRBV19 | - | CASSTTASNEKLFF | TGTGCCAGTAGTACGACAGCCTCTAATGAAAAACTGTTTTTT
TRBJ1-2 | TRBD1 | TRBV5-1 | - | CASSLEGQGAGGYTF | TGCGCCAGCAGCTTGGAGGGACAGGGGGCTGGTGGCTACACCTTC
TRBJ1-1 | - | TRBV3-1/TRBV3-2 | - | CASRLGFEGEAFF | TGTGCCAGCAGGCTAGGTTTTGAGGGTGAAGCTTTCTTT
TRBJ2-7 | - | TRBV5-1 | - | CASSFLSRSSYEQYF | TGCGCCAGCAGCTTCCTTAGCCGAAGCTCCTACGAGCAGTACTTC
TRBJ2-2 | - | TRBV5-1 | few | CASIAGSRGTGELFF | TGCGCCAGCATTGCGGGGTCGCGTGGCACCGGGGAGCTGTTTTTT
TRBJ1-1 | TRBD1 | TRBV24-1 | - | CATSRQGGTEAFF | TGTGCCACCAGTAGACAGGGGGGGACTGAAGCTTTCTTT
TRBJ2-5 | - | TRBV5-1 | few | CASSLTGPGTQYF | TGCGCCAGCAGCTTAACAGGTCCCGGGACCCAGTACTTC
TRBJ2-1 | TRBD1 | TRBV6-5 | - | CASSRPGQGNDEQFF | TGTGCCAGCAGTCGCCCGGGACAGGGGAACGATGAGCAGTTCTTC
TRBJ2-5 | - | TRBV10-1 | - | CASRQTPLQETQYF | TGCGCCAGCAGGCAGACACCGTTGCAAGAGACCCAGTACTTC
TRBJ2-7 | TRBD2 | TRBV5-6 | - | CASSLLAGDKYEQYF | TGTGCCAGCAGCTTGTTAGCGGGAGATAAGTACGAGCAGTACTTC
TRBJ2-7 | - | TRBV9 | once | CASSEEGRGMNEQYF | TGTGCCAGCAGCGAGGAGGGCAGGGGGATGAACGAGCAGTACTTC
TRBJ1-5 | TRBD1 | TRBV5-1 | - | CASSLTGGDQPQHF | TGCGCCAGCAGCTTAACAGGGGGGGACCAGCCCCAGCATTTT
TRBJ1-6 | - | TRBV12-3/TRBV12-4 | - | CASSFTGSEHLHF | TGTGCCAGCAGTTTTACAGGGTCGGAGCACCTCCACTTT
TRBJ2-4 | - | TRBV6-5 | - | CASSYSRTIKNIQYF | TGTGCCAGCAGTTACTCGCGGACTATCAAAAACATTCAGTACTTC
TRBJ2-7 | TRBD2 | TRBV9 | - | CASSQTAGGLAGLYEQYF | TGTGCCAGCAGCCAAACCGCCGGAGGACTAGCGGGACTCTACGAGCAGTACTTC
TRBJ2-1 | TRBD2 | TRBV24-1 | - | CATRTSGINEQFF | TGTGCCACGCGGACTAGCGGGATCAATGAGCAGTTCTTC
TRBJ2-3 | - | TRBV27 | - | CASSSYDTDTQYF | TGTGCCAGCAGTTCCTACGACACAGATACGCAGTATTTT
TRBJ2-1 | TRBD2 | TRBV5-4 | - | CASTLAVSSYNEQFF | TGTGCCAGCACCCTAGCGGTCTCTTCCTACAATGAGCAGTTCTTC
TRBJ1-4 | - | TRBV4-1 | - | CASSQESATATNEKLFF | TGCGCCAGCAGCCAAGAAAGCGCTACCGCAACTAATGAAAAACTGTTTTTT
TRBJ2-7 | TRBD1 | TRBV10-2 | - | CASRPGQGSYEQYF | TGCGCCAGCAGGCCGGGACAGGGGTCCTACGAGCAGTACTTC
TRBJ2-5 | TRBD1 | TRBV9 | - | CASSRGSSGGETQYF | TGTGCCAGCTCCAGGGGGTCGTCAGGAGGAGAGACCCAGTACTTC
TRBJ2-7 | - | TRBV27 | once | CASSPTQGSYEQYF | TGTGCCAGCAGTCCCACCCAGGGCAGCTACGAGCAGTACTTC
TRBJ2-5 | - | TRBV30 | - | CAWTVLEETQYF | TGTGCCTGGACCGTTTTGGAGGAGACCCAGTACTTC
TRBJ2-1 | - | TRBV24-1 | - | CATSGGGRSQFF | TGTGCCACCAGTGGAGGGGGAAGGAGCCAGTTCTTC
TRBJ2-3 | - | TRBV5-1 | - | CASTRDLTDTQYF | TGCGCCAGCACCAGGGATTTAACAGATACGCAGTATTTT
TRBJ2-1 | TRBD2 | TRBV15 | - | CATSRAVGGSRNEQFF | TGTGCCACCAGCAGAGCCGTGGGCGGGAGTCGAAATGAGCAGTTCTTC
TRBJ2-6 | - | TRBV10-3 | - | CAISEFGQGSSGANVLTF | TGTGCCATCAGTGAATTTGGGCAGGGAAGCTCTGGGGCCAACGTCCTGACTTTC
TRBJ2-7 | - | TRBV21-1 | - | CASTLGTSCEQYF | TGTGCCAGCACCTTGGGGACTAGCTGCGAGCAGTACTTC
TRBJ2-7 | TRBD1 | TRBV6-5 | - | CASSYSQQGASYEQYF | TGTGCCAGCAGTTACTCTCAACAGGGGGCCTCCTACGAGCAGTACTTC
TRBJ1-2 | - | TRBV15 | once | CATSVRGNINYGYTF | TGTGCCACCAGCGTCAGAGGTAATATCAACTATGGCTACACCTTC
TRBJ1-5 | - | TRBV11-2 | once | CASIDPSGHGLWSNQPQHF | TGTGCCAGCATCGATCCCTCGGGACACGGGTTGTGGAGCAATCAGCCCCAGCATTTT
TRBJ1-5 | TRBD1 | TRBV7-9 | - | CASSLGQGQPQHF | TGTGCCAGCAGCTTAGGACAGGGTCAGCCCCAGCATTTT
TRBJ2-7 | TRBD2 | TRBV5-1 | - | CASSPETSGSLREQYF | TGCGCCAGCAGCCCGGAGACTAGCGGGAGTCTCCGCGAGCAGTACTTC
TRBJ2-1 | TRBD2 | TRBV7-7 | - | CASSPRSGSKSNEQFF | TGTGCCAGCAGCCCCCGGAGCGGGAGTAAAAGCAATGAGCAGTTCTTC
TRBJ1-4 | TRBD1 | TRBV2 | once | CASGPPDRAEKLFF | TGTGCCAGCGGCCCCCCGGACAGGGCTGAAAAACTGTTTTTT
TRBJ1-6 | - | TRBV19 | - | CASKEGPSLGGTPLHF | TGTGCCAGTAAAGAAGGGCCCAGTCTTGGGGGGACACCCCTCCACTTT
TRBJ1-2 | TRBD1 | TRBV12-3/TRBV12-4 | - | CASRQRTGGYTF | TGTGCCAGCAGACAACGGACAGGTGGCTACACCTTC
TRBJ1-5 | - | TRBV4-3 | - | CASSLGLQRNQPQHF | TGCGCCAGCAGCTTAGGACTTCAACGAAATCAGCCCCAGCATTTT
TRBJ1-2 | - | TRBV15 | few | CATSREGVLGQNYGYTF | TGTGCCACCAGCAGAGAAGGGGTATTAGGACAGAACTATGGCTACACCTTC
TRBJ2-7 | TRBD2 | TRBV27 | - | CASSLAGGDEQYF | TGTGCCAGCAGTTTGGCGGGAGGCGACGAGCAGTACTTC
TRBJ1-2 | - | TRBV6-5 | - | CASSYSRVNYGYTF | TGTGCCAGCAGTTACTCGAGAGTGAACTATGGCTACACCTTC
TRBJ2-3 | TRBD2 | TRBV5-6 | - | CASSYRLADTQYF | TGTGCCAGCAGCTACCGACTAGCGGATACGCAGTATTTT
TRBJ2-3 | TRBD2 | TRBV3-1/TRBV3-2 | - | CASSQRTSGGDTQYF | TGTGCCAGCAGCCAAAGGACTAGCGGCGGGGATACGCAGTATTTT
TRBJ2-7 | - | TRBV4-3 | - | CASSQEAATYEQYF | TGCGCCAGCAGCCAAGAAGCGGCCACCTACGAGCAGTACTTC
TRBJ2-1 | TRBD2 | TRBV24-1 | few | CATSDGAGGIYNEQFF | TGTGCCACCAGTGATGGGGCGGGAGGAATCTACAATGAGCAGTTCTTC
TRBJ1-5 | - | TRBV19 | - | CASSIRGLGQPQHF | TGTGCCAGTAGTATCAGGGGTCTAGGACAGCCCCAGCATTTT
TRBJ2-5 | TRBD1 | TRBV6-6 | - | CASSQGTGRGETQYF | TGTGCCAGCAGCCAGGGGACAGGGAGAGGGGAGACCCAGTACTTC
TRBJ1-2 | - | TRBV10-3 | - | CAINPEGGWSYGYTF | TGTGCCATCAACCCGGAGGGAGGGTGGTCTTATGGCTACACCTTC
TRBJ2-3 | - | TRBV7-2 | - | CASSLRDSNTQYF | TGTGCCAGCAGCTTGAGGGATTCTAACACGCAGTATTTT